This entry features one T cell receptor (beta chain) sequence. The antigen is undetermined. CDR1 and CDR2 (germline): MNHNY, SVGAGI (reference sequence). The V end lost 0 bases, the J end lost 3 bases, and 8 bases lay between the germline ends. The CDR3 covers 14 residues. The data stem from a study of OX40 agonist ivuxolimab in advanced cancers. About the study: Age averaged around 60 years (range roughly 23 to 79), and approximately 80% were male. Three patients showed partial responses: one hepatocellular carcinoma and two cutaneous melanoma cases. Earlier treatment with anti-PD-1, anti-PD-L1 or anti-CTLA-4 was permitted, and over 35% had received some. Study-level results: Some nonresponders additionally presented with little normalized T-cell clonal expansion.

TCRdb's copy holds only in-frame clones and misses some; the assay was immunoSEQ multiplex PCR. The data show about 60,000 clones, over 90% seen once. This clonotype was sampled from an adult with an advanced solid tumor such as melanoma, head and neck, liver or kidney cancer. V gene TRBV6-6 combines with J gene TRBJ1-1; tentative D call: TRBD1 (5 bases). The material sequenced was CD4+ or CD8+ T cells sorted from blood, taken in a trial of the OX40 agonist ivuxolimab. The CDR3 sequence is CASSYSEGHTEAFF. The DNA of the CDR3 is TGTGCCAGCAGTTACTCAGAGGGGCACACTGAAGCTTTCTTT.